Below, 10 T cell receptor beta chains from the same sample are listed, as sequenced in a study of vaccination and CD4 T cells after COVID-19. Antigen specificity for these receptors is unknown. The Oncomine TCR Beta short-read assay sequenced DNA from cultured CD4+ T cells. TCRdb reanalysed the PCR reads using MiXCR and keeps one entry per CDR3 protein. Of 9,000 to 10,000 distinct CDR3 sequences in the sample, about 52% were seen once. Indicated treatment: roughly 10-day PBMC culture with coronavirus spike peptide pools or control peptides (ViraFEST assay). The sample comprised CD4+ T cells from blood, cultured in vitro. All receptors come from a human donor who had recovered from COVID-19.

The rearrangement joins TRBV7-2 to TRBJ2-7; maybe TRBD2 (5 bases). The V and J ends lost 6 bases and 2 bases respectively, with 11 bases between them. The germline gives CDR1 SGHTA, CDR2 FQGNSA. This CDR3 spans 13 amino acids. This chain's CDR3 is CASSRTLAYEQYF. For the CDR3, the DNA is TGTGCCAGCAGTAGGACTCTGGCCTACGAGCAGTACTTC.

The V gene is TRBV7-9, the J gene TRBJ2-7, with D possibly TRBD2 on 5 matching bases. Germline V CDR1 and CDR2: SEHNR, FQNEAQ (reference sequence). Trimming cost V 0 bases and J 6 bases, with 12 bases left between them. The CDR3 totals 14 residues. CDR3 sequence reads: CASSLAGSGSEQYF. The CDR3 nucleotides are TGTGCCAGCAGCTTAGCGGGAAGCGGCTCCGAGCAGTACTTC.

This clonotype has only a few counts. The rearrangement joins TRBV6-2 or TRBV6-3 to TRBJ1-2; possibly TRBD1 for D (5 bases). The CDR3 has 15 amino acids. Trimming removed 6 bases from V and 6 bases from J, with 20 bases in between. CDR1 and CDR2 (germline): MNHEY, SVGEGT. The CDR3 region is CASRHPGPQRDGYTF. The CDR3 nucleotides are TGTGCCAGCAGACACCCAGGGCCCCAGAGGGATGGCTACACCTTC.

The chain combines TRBV7-8 with TRBJ2-7; D is uncertain. Germline loops: CDR1 SGHVS, CDR2 FQNEAQ. CDR3 length equals 12 residues. The germline V and J ends were trimmed by 0 bases and 12 bases, with 12 bases remaining between them. The CDR3 reads CASSLALAPGYF. CDR3 DNA sequence: TGTGCCAGCAGCTTAGCGTTGGCGCCGGGGTACTTC.

This clonotype appeared a few times. This chain connects TRBV6-2 or TRBV6-3 to TRBJ1-5, with 7 bases that match TRBD1. V dropped 5 bases and J dropped 5; count of bases not matched to a gene: 6. There are 14 residues in the CDR3. Germline-derived CDR1 and CDR2 are MNHEY and SVGEGT. CDR3 in DNA: TGTGCCAGCAGTCAGTCGACAGGGTATCAGCCCCAGCATTTT. Translating it yields CASSQSTGYQPQHF.

There are a few counts of this clonotype. The chain has TRBV10-1 and TRBJ1-6, with 8 bases identical to TRBD1. The CDR3 loop spans 14 amino acids. Germline V gene data show CDR1 as WNHNN and CDR2 as SYGVQD (reference sequence). The junction had 0 bases not matched to a gene; V was cut back by 2 bases and J by 6 bases. The CDR3 nucleotides read TGCGCCAGCAGTGAGGGACAGGGTAATTCACCCCTCCACTTT. Its protein product is CASSEGQGNSPLHF.

A few counts support this clonotype. V usage is TRBV20-1 and J usage is TRBJ1-2; D ambiguous. CDR3 length equals 13 residues. V gave up 1 base and J gave up 6 bases, with 12 bases separating them. Germline CDR1 and CDR2: DFQATT and SNEGSKA (reference sequence). Written as DNA, the CDR3 is TGCAGTGCTAGAGCCCCCCTTATCCATGGCTACACCTTC. Amino acid sequence: CSARAPLIHGYTF.

The chain combines TRBV20-1 with TRBJ1-1; D gene unclear. CDR1 and CDR2 (germline): DFQATT, SNEGSKA (reference sequence). The CDR3 sequence is 15 residues long. V dropped 0 bases and J dropped 1 base, with 12 bases sitting between them. The CDR3 is CSARDRRGTNTEAFF. The CDR3 DNA reads as TGCAGTGCTAGAGATCGGCGGGGAACGAACACTGAAGCTTTCTTT.

The table lists this clonotype with a few counts. CDR3 sequence (DNA): TGCAGTGCTTGGGACAGCATCAATTCACCCCTCCACTTT. Protein product: CSAWDSINSPLHF. The rearrangement links TRBV20-1 to TRBJ1-6, with 7 bases lining up with TRBD1. Germline V CDR1 and CDR2: DFQATT, SNEGSKA (reference sequence). V lost 5 bases and J lost 7; bases outside the gene matches: 5. The CDR3 extends over 13 amino acids.

The CDR3 sequence: CASRPHRGTEAFF. Here the CDR3 DNA reads TGTGCCAGCAGACCTCACAGGGGTACTGAAGCTTTCTTT. The rearrangement uses TRBV6-2 or TRBV6-3 and TRBJ1-1, with 7 bases matching TRBD1. Germline V gene data show CDR1 as MNHEY and CDR2 as SVGEGT. The junction had 6 bases not matched to a gene; V was cut back by 6 bases and J by 5 bases. There are 13 residues in the CDR3.